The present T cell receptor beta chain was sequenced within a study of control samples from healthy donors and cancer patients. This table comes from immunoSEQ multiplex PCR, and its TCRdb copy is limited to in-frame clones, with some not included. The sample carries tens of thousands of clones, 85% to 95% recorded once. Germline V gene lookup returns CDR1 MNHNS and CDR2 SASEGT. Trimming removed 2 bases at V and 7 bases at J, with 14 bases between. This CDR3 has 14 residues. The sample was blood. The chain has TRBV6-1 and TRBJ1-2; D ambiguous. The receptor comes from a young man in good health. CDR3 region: CASSEIPEGSGYTF. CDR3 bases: TGTGCCAGCAGTGAAATTCCGGAAGGGAGTGGCTACACCTTC.